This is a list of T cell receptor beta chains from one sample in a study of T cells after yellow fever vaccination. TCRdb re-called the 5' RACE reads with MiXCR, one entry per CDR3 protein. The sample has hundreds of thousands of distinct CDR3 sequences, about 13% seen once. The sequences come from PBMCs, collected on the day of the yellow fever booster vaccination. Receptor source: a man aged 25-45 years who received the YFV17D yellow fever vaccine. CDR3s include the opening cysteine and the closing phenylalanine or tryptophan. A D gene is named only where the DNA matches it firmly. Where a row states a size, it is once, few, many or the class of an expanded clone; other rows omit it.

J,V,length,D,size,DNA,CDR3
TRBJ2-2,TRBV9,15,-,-,TGTGCCAGCAGCGTAGGGACAGAGTACACCGGGGAGCTGTTTTTT,CASSVGTEYTGELFF
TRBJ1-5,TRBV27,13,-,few,TGTGCCAGCAGTTACTCAGGGGTGGGGCCCCAGCATTTT,CASSYSGVGPQHF
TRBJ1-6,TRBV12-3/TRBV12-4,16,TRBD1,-,TGTGCCAGCAGGCGATCAGGGGGCGCGCGGTATTCACCCCTCCACTTT,CASRRSGGARYSPLHF
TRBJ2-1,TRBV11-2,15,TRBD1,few,TGTGCCAGCAGCCCCCGGACAGGTAACTACAATGAGCAGTTCTTC,CASSPRTGNYNEQFF
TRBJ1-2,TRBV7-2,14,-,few,TGTGCCAGCAGCTTAGCGACCCGAAACTATGGCTACACCTTC,CASSLATRNYGYTF
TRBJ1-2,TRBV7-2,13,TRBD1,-,TGTGCCAGCAGCTTGGAGACAGGGATCGGCTACACCTTC,CASSLETGIGYTF
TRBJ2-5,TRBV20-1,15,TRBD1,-,TGCAGTGCTAGAGATCAGGGACAGGCTCAAGAGACCCAGTACTTC,CSARDQGQAQETQYF
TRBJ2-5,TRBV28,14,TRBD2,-,TGTGCCAGCGGACCTGCGGGAGATGGCGAGACCCAGTACTTC,CASGPAGDGETQYF
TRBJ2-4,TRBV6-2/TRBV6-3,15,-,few,TGTGCCAGCAGCCGCGAAAGGGACTGGACGACCATTCAGTACTTC,CASSRERDWTTIQYF
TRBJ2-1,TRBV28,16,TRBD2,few,TGTGCCAGCAGTTCGGGAAGGACTAGCGGACTCAATGAGCAGTTCTTC,CASSSGRTSGLNEQFF
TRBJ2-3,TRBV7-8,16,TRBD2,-,TGTGCCAGCAGCCCAAGACTAGCGGGAACAGTCCTTACGCAGTATTTT,CASSPRLAGTVLTQYF
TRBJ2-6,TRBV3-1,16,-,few,TGTGCCAGCAGCCAAGCGGGCGGGTCCGGGGCCAACGTCCTGACTTTC,CASSQAGGSGANVLTF
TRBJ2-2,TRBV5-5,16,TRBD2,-,TGTGCCAGCAGCTCTCAGCTAGCGGGAGGTACCGGGGAGCTGTTTTTT,CASSSQLAGGTGELFF
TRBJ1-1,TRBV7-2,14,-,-,TGTGCCAGCAGCCCGAAGACAGGGAACACTGAAGCTTTCTTT,CASSPKTGNTEAFF
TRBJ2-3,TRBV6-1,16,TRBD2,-,TGTGCCAGCAGCACCCCAGCGGGACCTGACACAGATACGCAGTATTTT,CASSTPAGPDTDTQYF
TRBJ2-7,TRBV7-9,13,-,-,TGTGCCAGCAGCTTAGCGCTAGGGGATTGGCAGTACTTC,CASSLALGDWQYF
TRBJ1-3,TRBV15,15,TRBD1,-,TGTGCCACCAGCAGGTCGGACAGGGGGTTCAACACCATATATTTT,CATSRSDRGFNTIYF
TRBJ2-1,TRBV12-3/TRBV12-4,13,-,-,TGTGCCAGCAGTTTGGCAGGGACCCATGAGCAGTTCTTC,CASSLAGTHEQFF
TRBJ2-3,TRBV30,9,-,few,TGTGCCTGGAGTATGGCGCAGTATTTT,CAWSMAQYF
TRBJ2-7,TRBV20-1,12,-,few,TGCAGTGCTAGAACAGTATCCTACGAGCAGTACTTC,CSARTVSYEQYF